This T cell receptor beta chain stems from a study of blood T cell repertoires in COVID-19 (dated by TCRdb to the early 2020s). A note on the overall study: Samples from collaborators originated in the United States, Italy and Spain and spanned both the acute and convalescent phases of COVID-19. The prospective study material was composed of cDNA or gDNA derived from T cells, B-cell-depleted T cells, or PBMCs. A de-identified subject ID, COVID-19 status, age in years and sex were almost always included in the sample metadata. Subjects who had been exposed to COVID-19, were actively infected with it, or had recovered from it provided the deeply sampled blood TCRbeta repertoires that made up the dataset. Samples came from the ongoing ImmuneRACE study (first 160 participants) plus 1,254 subjects from 6 global collaborators. The repertoires were released in a freely available public database intended as a resource for research on the immune response to SARS-CoV-2. Where available, HLA class I and class II types were taken from metadata supplied by the sample provider and were not determined by assay-based typing.

Participants in the prospective study were enrolled through a virtual design, were aged about 18 to 90 years, and lived in some 24 United States geographic areas. Cohort assignment in the prospective study relied on participant-reported clinical history from a screening survey and a study questionnaire. ImmuneRACE Cohort 3 recovered participants were defined by two consecutive negative NP/OP PCR tests, healthcare professional clearance, or symptom resolution. Mobile phlebotomists in the prospective study collected whole blood, serum and a nasopharyngeal or oropharyngeal swab from every participant. Prospective study participants could optionally give additional blood draws and questionnaires over a roughly two-month period. Prospective study blood samples were shipped either frozen or at room temperature before DNA extraction. On this clone: Its binding antigen is unknown. Per-base qualities were not stored, and no clone one base away is much larger.

Overall study results and their limits: How much clinical and demographic metadata was included differed by source and by participant, and the metadata was provided uncurated.

V lost 5 bases and J lost 6 bases; the stretch between them is 13 bases long. The CDR3 goes from the cysteine to the phenylalanine over 14 residues. CDR3 DNA only is kept here, 42 bases in frame from base 1. The germline V gene gives CDR1 as SGHTA and CDR2 as FQGNSA. TCRbeta CDR3 regions were amplified from genomic DNA using the immunoSEQ Assay, a bias-controlled multiplex PCR. In the paper's pipeline: The number of nucleated cells in each sample was estimated by amplification of reference gene primers within the assay. To quantify the absolute abundance of each unique TCRbeta CDR3 rearrangement, sequence reads were collapsed and filtered. For each sample, productive Simpson clonality was calculated as the square root of Simpson's diversity index over productive rearrangements. TCRdb took this table from immuneACCESS and kept in-frame rearrangements with V and J called. Such tables lack part of the clones; where checked against another copy, unresolved V genes explain under half of the gap, and the rest is unexplained. V and J calls and clone size are copied from that table; D and trimming were computed from the DNA. The sample contains about 310,000 clones, 89% of them found a single time. Approximately 9.4% of the sample goes to the ten largest clones.

Sequences were obtained from PBMCs or T cells enriched from blood (not recorded which). Recombination linked TRBV7-2 to TRBJ2-2; TRBD1 is possibly the D segment (5 matching bases). This receptor was obtained from a woman aged 35 to 49 who had recovered from COVID-19. The CDR3 protein: CASSPQGVAGELFF. The DNA sequence follows: TGTGCCAGCAGCCCCCAAGGGGTCGCCGGGGAGCTGTTTTTT.